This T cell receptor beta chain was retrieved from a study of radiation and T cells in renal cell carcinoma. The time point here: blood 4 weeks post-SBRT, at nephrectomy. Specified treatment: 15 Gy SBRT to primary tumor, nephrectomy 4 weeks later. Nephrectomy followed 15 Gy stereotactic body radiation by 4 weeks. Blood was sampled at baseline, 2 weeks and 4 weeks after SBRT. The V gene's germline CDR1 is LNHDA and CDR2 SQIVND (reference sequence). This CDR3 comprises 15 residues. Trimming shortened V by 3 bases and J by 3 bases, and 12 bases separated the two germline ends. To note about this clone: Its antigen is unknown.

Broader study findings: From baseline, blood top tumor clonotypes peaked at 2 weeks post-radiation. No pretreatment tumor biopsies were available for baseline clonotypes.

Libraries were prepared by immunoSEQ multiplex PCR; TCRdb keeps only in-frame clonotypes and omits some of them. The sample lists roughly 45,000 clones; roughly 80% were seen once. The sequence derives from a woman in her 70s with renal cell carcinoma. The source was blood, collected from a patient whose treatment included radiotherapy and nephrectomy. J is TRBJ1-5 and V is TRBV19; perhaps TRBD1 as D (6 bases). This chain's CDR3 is CASSMAGGHNQPQHF. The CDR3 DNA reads TGTGCCAGTAGTATGGCCGGGGGCCACAATCAGCCCCAGCATTTT.